This record looks at one T cell receptor (beta chain) sequence and its context. Its antigen is unknown. This sample stems from a study of T cells in Graves' hyperthyroidism and ophthalmopathy. Amplified TCR beta CDR3 regions derived from RNA transcripts. The TCR CDR3 first-round RT-PCR relied on the HTBI primer set. TCRdb reprocessed the multiplex PCR reads with MiXCR, giving one entry per CDR3 protein. The data show 250,000 to 300,000 distinct CDR3 sequences, less than 20% seen once. With duration under 3 months, ophthalmopathy was active: Clinical Activity Score at least 3, NOSPECS at least 4. The source of the PBMCs was 10 ml of fresh peripheral blood. Study-wide results and caveats: Most thyroid clonotypes expanded above 0.001 were also detected in blood.

The sequence was collected from a man over 45 with Graves' ophthalmopathy. Sequenced: blood.

The CDR3 DNA sequence: TGTGCCAGCAGGGGTCCAGCAAATGCCGGGGAGCTGTTTTTT. Translating it yields CASRGPANAGELFF. The chain recombines TRBV2 with TRBJ2-2; D unresolved. Germline lookup yields CDR1 SNHLY and CDR2 FYNNEI. This CDR3 has 14 amino acids. The ends were cut back, 6 bases at V and 6 bases at J, with 14 bases in the middle.